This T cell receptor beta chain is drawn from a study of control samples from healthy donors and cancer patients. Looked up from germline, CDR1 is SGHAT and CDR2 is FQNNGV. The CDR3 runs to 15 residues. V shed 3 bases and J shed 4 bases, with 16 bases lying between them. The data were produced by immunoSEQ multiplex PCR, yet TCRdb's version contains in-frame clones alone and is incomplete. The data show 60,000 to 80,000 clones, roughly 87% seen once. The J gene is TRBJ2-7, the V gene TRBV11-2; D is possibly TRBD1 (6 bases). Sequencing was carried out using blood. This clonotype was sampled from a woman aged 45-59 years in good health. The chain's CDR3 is CASSLTMDSSYEQYF. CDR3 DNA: TGTGCCAGCAGCTTGACAATGGACAGTTCATACGAGCAGTACTTC.